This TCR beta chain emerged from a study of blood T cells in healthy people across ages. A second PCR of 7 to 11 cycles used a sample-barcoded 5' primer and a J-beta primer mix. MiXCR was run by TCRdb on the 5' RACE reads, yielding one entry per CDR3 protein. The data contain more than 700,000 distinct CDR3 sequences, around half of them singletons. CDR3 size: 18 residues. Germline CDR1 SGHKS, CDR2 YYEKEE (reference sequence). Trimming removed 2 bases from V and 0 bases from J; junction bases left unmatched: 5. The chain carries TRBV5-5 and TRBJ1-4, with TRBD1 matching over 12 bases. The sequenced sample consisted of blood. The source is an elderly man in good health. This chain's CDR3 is CASSFRDRGRTTNEKLFF. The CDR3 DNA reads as TGTGCCAGCAGCTTCCGGGACAGGGGGCGTACAACTAATGAAAAACTGTTTTTT.